This T cell receptor beta chain was sequenced for a study of long-term antiretroviral therapy in people with HIV. An immunoSEQ assay, version v3.0, was performed at survey level. Clones were read by immunoSEQ multiplex PCR, and TCRdb kept only the in-frame ones, dropping some. Found here are more than 35,000 clones, around 85% of them singletons; the top ten hold over 9.5%. Every donor contributed at least one pre-ART and at least two post-ART PBMC samples. Whole-study findings and limits: The study found that diversity rose after ART but stayed below transplant donor controls. Pre-ART-expanded clones dominated the repertoire at all time points. Controls showed broader CDR3 length ranges than did the HIV repertoires.

Remarks on this clone: What it recognizes is unknown.

V gave up 0 bases and J gave up 0 bases, with 11 bases separating them. CDR1 is SGHRS, CDR2 YFSETQ, per germline. This CDR3 spans 16 amino acids. This specimen was unsorted PBMCs, taken 2.2 years after starting antiretroviral therapy. V is TRBV5-1 and J is TRBJ2-3, with D hard to call. This TCR was recovered from a man younger than 35 with HIV. As DNA, the CDR3 is TGCGCCAGCAGCTTGGCGGCAGCCATTAGCACAGATACGCAGTATTTT. Translating it yields CASSLAAAISTDTQYF.